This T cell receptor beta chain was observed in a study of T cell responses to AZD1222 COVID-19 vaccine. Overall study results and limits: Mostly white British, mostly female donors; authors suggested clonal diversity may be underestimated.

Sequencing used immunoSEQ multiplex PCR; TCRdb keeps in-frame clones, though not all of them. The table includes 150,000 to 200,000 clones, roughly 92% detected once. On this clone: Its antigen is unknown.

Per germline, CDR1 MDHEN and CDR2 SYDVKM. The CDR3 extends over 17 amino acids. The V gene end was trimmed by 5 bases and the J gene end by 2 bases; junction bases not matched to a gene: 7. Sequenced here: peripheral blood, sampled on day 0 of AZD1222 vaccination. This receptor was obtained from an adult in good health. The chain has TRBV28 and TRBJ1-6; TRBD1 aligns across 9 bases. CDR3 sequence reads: CASSRTTGGTYNSPLHF. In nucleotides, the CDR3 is TGTGCCAGCAGTCGTACGACAGGGGGAACCTATAATTCACCCCTCCACTTT.